Each of the 25 T cell receptor beta chains below was sequenced from the same sample in a study of lymphopenia after photon versus proton radiotherapy. Method: immunoSEQ multiplex PCR; TCRdb's copy keeps in-frame clones and lacks some. This sample has approximately 80,000 clones; over 70% occur once, and the top ten carry over 1.1%. This specimen consisted of peripheral blood, obtained from a patient treated with proton-based radiotherapy. The source of these receptors is a man between 60 and 75 years old with pancreatic cancer.

The chain recombines TRBV5-4 with TRBJ2-1; D is possibly TRBD1 or TRBD2 (5 bases each). Deletions cut 4 bases from V and 0 bases from J, with 14 bases between. The CDR3 has 16 residues. CDR1 and CDR2 from the germline V gene are SGHNT and YYREEE (reference sequence). The CDR3 region is CASSGGRGLSYNEQFF. In DNA, the CDR3 is TGTGCCAGCAGCGGGGGTAGAGGGCTCTCCTACAATGAGCAGTTCTTC.

The gene calls are TRBV11-2 and TRBJ2-2, with D possibly being TRBD2 (5 bases). V was shortened by 1 base and J by 0 bases, with 9 bases between the two germline ends. CDR3 length: 16 residues. Germline V gene sequence: CDR1 SGHAT, CDR2 FQNNGV. The CDR3 region has the DNA TGTGCCAGCAGCTTAGGGACTCTCGCGAACACCGGGGAGCTGTTTTTT. Protein sequence: CASSLGTLANTGELFF.

J is TRBJ2-3 and V is TRBV5-1, with D possibly matching TRBD2 (6 bases). V lost 3 bases, J lost 4 bases, and 12 bases lay in between. CDR1 SGHRS and CDR2 YFSETQ come from the germline V gene. This CDR3 has 14 residues. The CDR3 DNA is TGCGCCAGCAGCTCCACCGGGGGTTCAGATACGCAGTATTTT. Its translation is CASSSTGGSDTQYF.

This clone was observed a handful of times. V and J are TRBV10-3 and TRBJ2-7; TRBD2 matches at 9 bases. This CDR3 has 15 amino acids. Trimming at V came to 4 bases and at J to 1 base, leaving 5 bases not matched to a gene. Germline CDR1 and CDR2: ENHRY and SYGVKD. CDR3 bases: TGTGCCATCAGTGGTTCGACTAGCGGATCCTACGAGCAGTACTTC. Its translation: CAISGSTSGSYEQYF.

V and J are TRBV28 and TRBJ2-7; D not resolved. Trimming cost V 11 bases and J 0 bases, with 17 bases left between them. The germline gives CDR1 MDHEN, CDR2 SYDVKM. This CDR3 spans 14 amino acids. CDR3 sequence reads: CASKTGSGSYEQYF. CDR3 bases: TGTGCCTCCAAGACTGGGTCTGGCTCCTACGAGCAGTACTTC.

The rearrangement joins TRBV28 to TRBJ2-3; 13 nucleotides agree with TRBD2. This CDR3 region has 16 residues. Germline CDR1 is MDHEN and CDR2 is SYDVKM. After removal of 11 bases from V and 5 bases from J, the junction contained 13 bases not matched to a gene. In nucleotides, the CDR3 is TGTGCCTCGTGGACTAGCGGGAGCCTAGGGGGAGATACGCAGTATTTT. Residues: CASWTSGSLGGDTQYF.

The rearrangement joins TRBV7-9 to TRBJ2-1, with D possibly being TRBD2 (6 bases). Germline loops: CDR1 SEHNR, CDR2 FQNEAQ (reference sequence). This CDR3 is 16 amino acids long. V shed 6 bases and J shed 2 bases, with 17 bases lying between them. The CDR3 region is CASRGVAGYAYNEQFF. The CDR3 DNA is TGTGCCAGCAGAGGGGTGGCGGGATACGCCTACAATGAGCAGTTCTTC.

The chain uses TRBV11-2 and TRBJ2-2; D remains unclear. The CDR3 is made up of 14 amino acids. CDR1 and CDR2 from the germline V gene are SGHAT and FQNNGV. The V end lost 3 bases, the J end lost 8 bases, and 13 bases lay between the germline ends. The CDR3 sequence: CASSFTLDVGELFF. In nucleotides, the CDR3 is TGTGCCAGCAGCTTCACCTTGGACGTAGGGGAGCTGTTTTTT. Full variable domain (remainder filled in from reference TRBV11-2 and TRBJ2-2): EAGVAQSPRYKIIEKRQSVAFWCNPISGHATLYWYQQILGQGPKLLIQFQNNGVVDDSQLPKDRFSAERLKGVDSTLKIQPAKLEDSAVYLCASSFTLDVGELFFGEGSRLTVL.

This clone was detected once. V and J are TRBV4-2 and TRBJ2-1; the D gene could be TRBD1 or TRBD2 (5 bases each). The germline V and J ends were trimmed by 1 base and 6 bases, with 19 bases remaining between them. Germline lookup yields CDR1 LGHNA and CDR2 YNFKEQ. The CDR3 loop spans 17 amino acids. The CDR3 region has the DNA TGTGCCAGCAGCCAAGCTACCGGGACCATCTCCATCAATGAGCAGTTCTTC. Translated: CASSQATGTISINEQFF.

The chain recombines TRBV28 with TRBJ1-5; D possibly corresponds to TRBD1 (6 bases). V was cut by 7 bases and J by 4 bases, with 14 bases left in between. The CDR3 has 14 amino acids. Germline loops: CDR1 MDHEN, CDR2 SYDVKM. This CDR3 reads CASKGGAFNQPQHF. CDR3 nucleotides: TGTGCCAGCAAAGGGGGAGCTTTTAATCAGCCCCAGCATTTT.

V and J are TRBV9 and TRBJ2-7; 7 nucleotides align to TRBD1. The V and J ends lost 1 base and 6 bases, in that order; junction bases with no gene match: 10. From germline, CDR1 is SGDLS and CDR2 YYNGEE. This CDR3 is 15 amino acids long. For the CDR3, the DNA is TGTGCCAGCAGCGTAACCCCCCAGCGACAGGGCGAGCAGTACTTC. Protein: CASSVTPQRQGEQYF.

The chain carries TRBV7-2 and TRBJ1-1; D is unclear. Germline assignment: CDR1 SGHTA and CDR2 FQGNSA. CDR3 size: 13 residues. V was trimmed by 1 base and J by 0 bases, leaving 3 bases between them. The CDR3 DNA follows: TGTGCCAGCAGCTTAGGAATGAACACTGAAGCTTTCTTT. Its protein product is CASSLGMNTEAFF.

J is TRBJ1-3 and V is TRBV29-1, with D perhaps TRBD1 (5 bases). CDR3 length: 12 amino acids. CDR1 SQVTM and CDR2 ANQGSEA come from the germline V gene. V was cut by 7 bases and J by 6 bases, with 13 bases left in between. This CDR3 reads CSATRGENTIYF. The DNA for the CDR3 is TGCAGCGCTACTCGGGGCGAAAACACCATATATTTT. Complete variable domain (other parts from reference TRBV29-1 and TRBJ1-3): SAVISQKPSRDICQRGTSLTIQCQVDSQVTMMFWYRQQPGQSLTLIATANQGSEATYESGFVIDKFPISRPNLTFSTLTVSNMSPEDSSIYLCSATRGENTIYFGEGSWLTVV.

The table lists this clone with a count of one. The V and J genes are TRBV10-2 and TRBJ2-3; D gene ambiguous. V was trimmed by 5 bases and J by 5 bases, leaving 5 bases between them. The V gene's germline CDR1 is WSHSY and CDR2 SAAADI. The CDR3 runs 11 residues. The CDR3 sequence: CASSPVDTQYF. DNA of the CDR3: TGCGCCAGCAGTCCCGTAGATACGCAGTATTTT.

V gene TRBV14 combines with J gene TRBJ2-7; D remains ambiguous. V was cut by 2 bases and J by 0 bases, with 8 bases left in between. Germline CDR1 is SGHDN and CDR2 is FVKESK. The CDR3 is made up of 14 amino acids. DNA for the CDR3: TGTGCCAGCAGCCAACGGAGTTACTCCTACGAGCAGTACTTC. Protein sequence: CASSQRSYSYEQYF.

The chain links TRBV6-6 to TRBJ2-7; 13 nucleotides match TRBD2. The CDR3 has 15 amino acids. V lost 3 bases and J lost 9; bases outside the gene matches: 8. CDR1 is MNHNY and CDR2 is SVGAGI in the germline V gene (reference sequence). The CDR3 sequence: CASSYPTSGRAGQYF. In DNA, the CDR3 is TGTGCCAGCAGTTATCCCACTAGCGGGAGGGCCGGGCAGTACTTC.

This clone was picked up a small number of times. The rearrangement joins TRBV9 to TRBJ2-1; 14 bases match TRBD2. V dropped 4 bases and J dropped 3; count of bases not matched to a gene: 6. Germline lookup yields CDR1 SGDLS and CDR2 YYNGEE. This CDR3 has 17 residues. CDR3 nucleotides: TGTGCCAGCAGCACCCGACTAGCGGGAGGGGACTACAATGAGCAGTTCTTC. Protein sequence: CASSTRLAGGDYNEQFF.

The chain links TRBV13 to TRBJ2-3; D may be TRBD2 (5 bases). Looked up from germline, CDR1 is PRHDT and CDR2 is FYEKMQ (reference sequence). V was shortened by 2 bases and J by 2 bases, with 17 bases between the two germline ends. This CDR3 region has 17 residues. CDR3 nucleotide sequence: TGTGCCAGCAGCTTACGGCTAGCTGGTGGAATCACAGATACGCAGTATTTT. Its translation: CASSLRLAGGITDTQYF. The whole variable domain, filled in from reference TRBV13 and TRBJ2-3, reads AAGVIQSPRHLIKEKRETATLKCYPIPRHDTVYWYQQGPGQDPQFLISFYEKMQSDKGSIPDRFSAQQFSDYHSELNMSSLELGDSALYFCASSLRLAGGITDTQYFGPGTRLTVL.

V and J are TRBV5-4 and TRBJ2-7; 8 bases fit TRBD1. V gave up 4 bases and J gave up 1 base; unmatched junction bases: 4. The germline CDR1 and CDR2 sequences are SGHNT and YYREEE (reference sequence). The CDR3 consists of 14 residues. The CDR3 coding sequence is TGTGCCAGCAGCCCGACAGGGGTGTCCTACGAGCAGTACTTC. This sequence encodes CASSPTGVSYEQYF.

V and J are TRBV6-5 and TRBJ2-3; tentative D call: TRBD2 (6 bases). V gave up 6 bases and J gave up 0 bases, with 7 bases separating them. Looked up from germline, CDR1 is MNHEY and CDR2 is SVGAGI. This CDR3 comprises 13 residues. As DNA, the CDR3 is TGTGCCAGCAGAGCGGGCAGCACAGATACGCAGTATTTT. Protein: CASRAGSTDTQYF.

The rearrangement links TRBV30 to TRBJ2-1, with 11 bases matching TRBD2. The V gene end was trimmed by 2 bases and the J gene end by 6 bases; junction bases not matched to a gene: 3. This CDR3 contains 14 residues. Per the germline V gene, CDR1 is GTSNPN and CDR2 is SVGIG (reference sequence). The CDR3 bases are TGTGCCTGGAGTCCTAGCGGGAGGATCAATGAGCAGTTCTTC. Protein product: CAWSPSGRINEQFF.

This chain uses TRBV9 with TRBJ2-2; D remains unclear. Germline V gives CDR1 SGDLS, CDR2 YYNGEE. This CDR3 is 14 amino acids long. The germline V and J ends were trimmed by 0 bases and 8 bases, with 11 bases remaining between them. CDR3 loop: CASSVEGSRGELFF. CDR3 DNA sequence: TGTGCCAGCAGCGTAGAGGGAAGTAGGGGGGAGCTGTTTTTT.

The chain joins TRBV27 to TRBJ2-1, with D unresolved. V lost 9 bases to trimming and J lost 3 bases, with 21 bases between them. The CDR3 is made up of 16 amino acids. Germline CDR1 MNHEY, CDR2 SMNVEV (reference sequence). CDR3 loop: CARIRRPPLSYNEQFF. CDR3 nucleotides: TGTGCCAGAATAAGAAGACCACCTCTTAGCTACAATGAGCAGTTCTTC.

Only a few counts were recorded for this clone. The rearrangement uses TRBV7-8 and TRBJ2-3; 8 nucleotides line up with TRBD1. The CDR3 covers 17 residues. In germline, CDR1 is SGHVS, CDR2 FQNEAQ. Trimming removed 1 base from V and 1 base from J; junction bases left unmatched: 7. In nucleotides, the CDR3 is TGTGCCAGCAGCTTAGTTCCCTCAGGGGGCCGCACAGATACGCAGTATTTT. Amino acid sequence: CASSLVPSGGRTDTQYF.

The gene calls are TRBV19 and TRBJ1-3; D is unclear. Germline V gene sequence: CDR1 LNHDA, CDR2 SQIVND (reference sequence). The CDR3 sequence is 13 residues long. Trimming cost V 5 bases and J 3 bases, with 8 bases left between them. CDR3 sequence reads: CASSLGNGNTIYF. CDR3 coding DNA: TGTGCCAGTAGTCTGGGGAATGGAAACACCATATATTTT.